This TCR beta chain was recorded in a study of cytomegalovirus exposure and HLA in healthy donors. There are 14 residues in the CDR3. Trimming took off 4 bases at V and 0 bases at J, with 10 bases between the two ends. The germline V gene has CDR1 MNHNS and CDR2 SASEGT. The PCR had 60 Vbeta and 13 Jbeta primers. Clones were sequenced by immunoSEQ multiplex PCR, and TCRdb holds only the in-frame ones, with some missing. Altogether approximately 160,000 clones are present, about 75% being singletons, with the ten largest covering just under 5%. The chain uses TRBV6-1 and TRBJ2-7; no clear D. The source is a male donor in good health and CMV-seronegative. What was sequenced was PBMCs. The CDR3 reads CASSVQSSSYEQYF. The CDR3 bases are TGTGCCAGCAGTGTTCAGTCCAGCTCCTACGAGCAGTACTTC.